This T cell receptor (beta chain) was captured in a study of T cells in Graves' hyperthyroidism and ophthalmopathy. Study context: Peripheral blood collection took place at initial diagnosis, before any treatment.

V lost 2 bases, J lost 6 bases, and 11 bases lay in between. The CDR3 extends over 13 amino acids. Germline V gene sequence: CDR1 GTSNPN, CDR2 SVGIG (reference sequence). Hyperthyroidism patients were newly diagnosed, had disease duration under 2 months, and were aged 18 to 65 years. Diagnostic assessment was based on clinical symptoms, serum thyroxine and TRAb, thyroid ultrasound and orbital computed tomography. Template material for amplifying TCR beta CDR3 regions consisted of RNA transcripts. The HTBI set primed first-round TCR CDR3 RT-PCR. MiXCR, run by TCRdb on the multiplex PCR reads, gives a single entry per CDR3 protein. The data show 210,000 or so distinct CDR3 sequences, 17% seen once.

The specimen was blood. The chain couples TRBV30 to TRBJ1-5; tentative D call: TRBD1 (6 bases). This receptor was identified in a man between 50 and 59 years old with Graves' hyperthyroidism. The CDR3 nucleotides read TGTGCCTGGAGTACTCAGGGGAGTCAGCCCCAGCATTTT. This sequence encodes CAWSTQGSQPQHF.